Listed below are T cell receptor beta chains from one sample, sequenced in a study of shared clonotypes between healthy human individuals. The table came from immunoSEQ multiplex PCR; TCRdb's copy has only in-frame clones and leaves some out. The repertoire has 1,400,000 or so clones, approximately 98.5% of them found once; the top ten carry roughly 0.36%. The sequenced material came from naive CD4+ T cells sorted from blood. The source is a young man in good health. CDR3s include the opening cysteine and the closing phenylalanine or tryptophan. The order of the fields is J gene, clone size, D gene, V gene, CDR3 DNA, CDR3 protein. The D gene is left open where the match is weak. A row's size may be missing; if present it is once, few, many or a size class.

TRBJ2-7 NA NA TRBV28 TGTGCCAGCAGTTTAGGGGCCGTCTACGAGCAGTACTTC CASSLGAVYEQYF
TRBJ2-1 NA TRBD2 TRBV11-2 TGTGCCAGCAGCTTAGGACTAGCGGGCTACAATGAGCAGTTCTTC CASSLGLAGYNEQFF
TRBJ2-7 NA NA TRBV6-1 TGTGCCAGCAGTGTGACAGGCGTCGCCGAGCAGTACTTC CASSVTGVAEQYF
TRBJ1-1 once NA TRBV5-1 TGCGCCAGCACCTACCTACTAGGAGGAGGAGGCACTGAAGCTTTCTTT CASTYLLGGGGTEAFF
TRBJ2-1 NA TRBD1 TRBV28 TGTGCCAGCAGTTTATGGGCAGGGGGACCCTACAATGAGCAGTTCTTC CASSLWAGGPYNEQFF
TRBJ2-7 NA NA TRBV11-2 TGTGCCAGCAGCTTAGATGCGGCGGACAGCTACGAGCAGTACTTC CASSLDAADSYEQYF
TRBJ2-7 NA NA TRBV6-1 TGTGCCAGCAGGAAGACAGTAGCCTACGAGCAGTACTTC CASRKTVAYEQYF
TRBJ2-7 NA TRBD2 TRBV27 TGTGCCAGCAGTTTATACCCCGCGGGAGATACGTACGAGCAGTACTTC CASSLYPAGDTYEQYF
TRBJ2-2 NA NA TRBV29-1 TGCAGCGCCGCTGTTTCGGGCACCGGGGAGCTGTTTTTT CSAAVSGTGELFF
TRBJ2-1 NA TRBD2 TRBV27 TGTGCCAGCAGTCGAAGGGGGCTAGCGGGAGGGCCGTTTTTAGAACCCAATGAGCAGTTCTTC CASSRRGLAGGPFLEPNEQFF
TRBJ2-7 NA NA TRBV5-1 TGCGCCAGCAGTCAAACAGGGCGGTCCTACGAGCAGTACTTC CASSQTGRSYEQYF
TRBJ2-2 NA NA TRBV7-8 TGTGCCAGCAGCTTAATTGGGGTCGGGGAGCTGTTTTTT CASSLIGVGELFF
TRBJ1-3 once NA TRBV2 TGTGCCAGCAGGGAGGGCCACTCTGGAAACACCATATATTTT CASREGHSGNTIYF
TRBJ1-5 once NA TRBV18 TGTGCCAGCTCATCACAGGGTAGCAATCAGCCCCAGCATTTT CASSSQGSNQPQHF
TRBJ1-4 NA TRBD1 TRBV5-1 TGCGCCAGCAGCTGGGAGACAGGGGCGTCTAATGAAAAACTGTTTTTT CASSWETGASNEKLFF
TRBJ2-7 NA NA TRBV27 TGTGCCAGCAGTTTCGATAGGCGGCCGCCCTACGAGCAGTACTTC CASSFDRRPPYEQYF
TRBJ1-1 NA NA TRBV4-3 TGCGCCAGCAGCCCCCAGCGGGGGACGCCTTTCTTT CASSPQRGTPFF
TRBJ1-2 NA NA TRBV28 TGTGCCAGCAGTATAGCTAGGGTCTATGGCTACACCTTC CASSIARVYGYTF
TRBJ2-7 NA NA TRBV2 TGTGCCAGCAGTGGCATGACCGGGCAGTACTTC CASSGMTGQYF
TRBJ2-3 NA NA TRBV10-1 TGCGCCAGCAGTGAGTCGGGAGGCACAGATACGCAGTATTTT CASSESGGTDTQYF
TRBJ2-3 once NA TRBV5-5 TGTGCCAGCAGCCCCCACGATACGCAGTATTTT CASSPHDTQYF
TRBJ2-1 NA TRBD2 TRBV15 TGTGCCACCAGCAGGTGGAGCGGGAGTTACAATGAGCAGTTCTTC CATSRWSGSYNEQFF
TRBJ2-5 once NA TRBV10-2 TGCGCCAGCACTGGATTAGGTGGCGAGACCCAGTACTTC CASTGLGGETQYF
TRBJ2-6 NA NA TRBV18 TGTGCCAGCTCACCACTTTCCTCTGGGGCCAACGTCCTGACTTTC CASSPLSSGANVLTF
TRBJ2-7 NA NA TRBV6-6 TGTGCCAGCAGTCCCCGGGGAATTATAAACTACGAGCAGTACTTC CASSPRGIINYEQYF
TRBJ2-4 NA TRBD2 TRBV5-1 TGCGCCAGCACGCTACCGAGGACTAGCGGACGGAACAAAAACATTCAGTACTTC CASTLPRTSGRNKNIQYF
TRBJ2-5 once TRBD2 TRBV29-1 TGCAGCGAGTCTCTAGCGGGAGGTGGTTCCGAGACCCAGTACTTC CSESLAGGGSETQYF
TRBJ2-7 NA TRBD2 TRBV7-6 TGTGCCAGCAGCTTATGGGGAGGGGCGGGAGGTTCCTACGAGCAGTACTTC CASSLWGGAGGSYEQYF
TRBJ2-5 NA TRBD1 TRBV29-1 TGCAGCGTCCACCGGACAGGCCAAGAGACCCAGTACTTC CSVHRTGQETQYF
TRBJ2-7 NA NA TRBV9 TGTGCCAGCAGCGTAGATGCGGGACAAGACTACGAGCAGTACTTC CASSVDAGQDYEQYF
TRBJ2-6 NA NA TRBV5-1 TGCGCCAGCAGCTCGACCTCGCCTGGCTCTGGGGCCAACGTCCTGACTTTC CASSSTSPGSGANVLTF
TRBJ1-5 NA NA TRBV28 TGTGCCAGCAGAGCACTGGGGCCCCAGCATTTT CASRALGPQHF
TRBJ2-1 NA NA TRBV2 TGTGCCAGCAGTGACCTAGTAGCCTACAATGAGCAGTTCTTC CASSDLVAYNEQFF
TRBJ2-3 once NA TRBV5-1 TGCGCCAGCAGCCCGGCCGGCGGAAGGGGAACAGATACGCAGTATTTT CASSPAGGRGTDTQYF
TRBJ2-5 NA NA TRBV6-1 TGTGCCAGCACCGCCGTCGACCGGTTCCAAGAGACCCAGTACTTC CASTAVDRFQETQYF
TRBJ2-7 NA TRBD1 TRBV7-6 TGTGCCAGCAGCGCCGACAGGGGCGAGCAGTACTTC CASSADRGEQYF
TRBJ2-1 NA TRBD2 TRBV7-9 TGTGCCAGCAGCTTACACAAGGGGTTGGCGGGAGCCTACAATGAGCAGTTCTTC CASSLHKGLAGAYNEQFF
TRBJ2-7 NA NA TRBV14 TGTGCCAGCAGACCGAGCGGAAACTCCTACGAGCAGTACTTC CASRPSGNSYEQYF
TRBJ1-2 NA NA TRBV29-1 TGCAGCGTTGAATCCCCGGAGACCTTC CSVESPETF
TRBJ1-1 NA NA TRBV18 TGTGCCAGCTCACCCCCATGGAGGAGCACTGAAGCTTTCTTT CASSPPWRSTEAFF
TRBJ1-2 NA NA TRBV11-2 TGTGCCAGCAGCTTAACGGGCGGTGCCTATGGCTACACCTTC CASSLTGGAYGYTF
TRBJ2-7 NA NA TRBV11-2 TGTGCCAGCAGCGGGGGGGGCAGCTACGAGCAGTACTTC CASSGGGSYEQYF
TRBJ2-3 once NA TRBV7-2 TGTGCCAGCAGCTTTGTCTTCACAGATACGCAGTATTTT CASSFVFTDTQYF
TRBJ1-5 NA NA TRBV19 TGTGCCAGTAGTCCACAGGGCCTTGGGGGGCCCCAGCATTTT CASSPQGLGGPQHF
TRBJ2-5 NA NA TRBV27 TGTGCCAGCAGTTCTAGATTGGGAATGGAGACCCAGTACTTC CASSSRLGMETQYF
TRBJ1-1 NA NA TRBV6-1 TGTGCCACTCTAGCCGGTGAAGCTTTCTTT CATLAGEAFF
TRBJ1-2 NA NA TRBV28 TGTGCCAGCAGTCAACAGGTAGTTCGTGGCTACACCTTC CASSQQVVRGYTF
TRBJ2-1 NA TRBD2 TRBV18 TGTGCCAGCTCACCACCTAGCGGGCGGGGCAATGAGCAGTTCTTC CASSPPSGRGNEQFF
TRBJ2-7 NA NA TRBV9 TGTGCCAGCAGCGTAATTCCAGGGACGAGGGAGCAGTACTTC CASSVIPGTREQYF
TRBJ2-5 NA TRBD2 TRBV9 TGTGCCAGCAGCGTAGCTCGGCTAGCGGGGACGGTAGAGACCCAGTACTTC CASSVARLAGTVETQYF
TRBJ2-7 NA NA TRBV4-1 TGCGCCAGCAGCCAAGATTCGCAGATCATCTACGAGCAGTACTTC CASSQDSQIIYEQYF
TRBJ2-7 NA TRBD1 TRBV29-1 TGCAGCGTTGAAGGGGGACAGGGGGCTTACGAGCAGTACTTC CSVEGGQGAYEQYF
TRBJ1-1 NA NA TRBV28 TGTGCCAGCGGGAGTCTACGACAGTTCCTAGGGAACACTGAAGCTTTCTTT CASGSLRQFLGNTEAFF
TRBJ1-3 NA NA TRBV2 TGTGCCAGCGCAGAATACAGGGCTGCTGGAAACACCATATATTTT CASAEYRAAGNTIYF